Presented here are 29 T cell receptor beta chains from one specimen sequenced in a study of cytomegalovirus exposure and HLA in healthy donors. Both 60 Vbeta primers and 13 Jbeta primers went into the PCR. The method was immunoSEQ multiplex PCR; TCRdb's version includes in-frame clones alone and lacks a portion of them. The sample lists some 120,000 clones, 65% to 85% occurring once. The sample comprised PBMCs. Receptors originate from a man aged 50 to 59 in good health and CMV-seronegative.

In DNA, the CDR3 is TGTGCCAGCAGTTACCAAGACAGGGGTTACGAGCAGTACTTC. Translating gives CASSYQDRGYEQYF. The gene calls are TRBV6-5 and TRBJ2-7; 8 bases align to TRBD1. J gave up 4 bases and V 2 bases, and 4 bases lay outside the gene matches. The CDR3 contains 14 residues. Germline CDR1 is MNHEY and CDR2 is SVGAGI.

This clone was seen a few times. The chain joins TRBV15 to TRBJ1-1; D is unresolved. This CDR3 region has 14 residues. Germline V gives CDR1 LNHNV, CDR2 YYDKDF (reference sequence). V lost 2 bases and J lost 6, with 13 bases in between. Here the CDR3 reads CATSRPVVGAEAFF. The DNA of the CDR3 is TGTGCCACCAGCAGACCTGTTGTCGGGGCTGAAGCTTTCTTT.

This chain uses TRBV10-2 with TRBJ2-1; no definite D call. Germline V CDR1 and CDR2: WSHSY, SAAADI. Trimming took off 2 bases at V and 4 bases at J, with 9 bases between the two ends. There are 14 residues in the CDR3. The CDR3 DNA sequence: TGCGCCAGCAGTGAGGGTGGCAGATACAATGAGCAGTTCTTC. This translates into CASSEGGRYNEQFF.

The CDR3 nucleotides are TGTGCCAGCAGCCAACTAGCGGGAGGTGGGTACGAGCAGTACTTC. Translated, it gives CASSQLAGGGYEQYF. The chain joins TRBV11-2 to TRBJ2-7; 12 nucleotides align to TRBD2. The CDR3 totals 15 residues. The V gene end was trimmed by 5 bases and the J gene end by 4 bases; junction bases not matched to a gene: 6. Germline CDR1 and CDR2: SGHAT and FQNNGV.

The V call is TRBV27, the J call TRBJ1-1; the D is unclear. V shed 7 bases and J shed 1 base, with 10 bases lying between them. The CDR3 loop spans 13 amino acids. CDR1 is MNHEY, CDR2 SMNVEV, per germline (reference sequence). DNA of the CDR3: TGTGCCAGCAAGGTAAGCGGGAACACTGAAGCTTTCTTT. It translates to CASKVSGNTEAFF.

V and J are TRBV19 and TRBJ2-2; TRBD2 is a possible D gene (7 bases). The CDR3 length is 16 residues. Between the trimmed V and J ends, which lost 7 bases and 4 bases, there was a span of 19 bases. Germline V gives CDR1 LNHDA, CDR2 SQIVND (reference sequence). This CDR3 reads CASNPKGGRSTGELFF. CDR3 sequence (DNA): TGTGCCAGTAATCCCAAGGGGGGGCGGAGCACCGGGGAGCTGTTTTTT.

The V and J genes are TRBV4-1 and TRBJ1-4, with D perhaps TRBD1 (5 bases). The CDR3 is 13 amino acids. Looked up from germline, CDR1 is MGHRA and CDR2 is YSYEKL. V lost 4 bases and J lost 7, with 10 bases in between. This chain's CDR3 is CASSRGGGEKLFF. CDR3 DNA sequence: TGCGCCAGCAGCCGCGGGGGGGGTGAAAAACTGTTTTTT.

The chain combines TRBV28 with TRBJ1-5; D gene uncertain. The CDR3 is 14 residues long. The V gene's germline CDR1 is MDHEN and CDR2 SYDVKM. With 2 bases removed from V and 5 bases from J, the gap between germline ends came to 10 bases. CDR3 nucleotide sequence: TGTGCCAGCAGTTTAGGAGGCCTGCATCAGCCCCAGCATTTT. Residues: CASSLGGLHQPQHF.

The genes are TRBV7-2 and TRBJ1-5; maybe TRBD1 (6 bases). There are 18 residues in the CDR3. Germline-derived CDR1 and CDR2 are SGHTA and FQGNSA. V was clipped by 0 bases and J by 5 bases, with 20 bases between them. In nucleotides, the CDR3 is TGTGCCAGCAGCTTAGCGTCTGGGATTCAGGGGAATCATCAGCCCCAGCATTTT. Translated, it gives CASSLASGIQGNHQPQHF.

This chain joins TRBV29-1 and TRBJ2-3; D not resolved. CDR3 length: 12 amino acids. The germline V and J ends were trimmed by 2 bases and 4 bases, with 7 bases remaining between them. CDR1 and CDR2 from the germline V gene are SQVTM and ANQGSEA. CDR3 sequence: CSVENSADTQYF. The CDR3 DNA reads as TGCAGCGTTGAAAACTCTGCAGATACGCAGTATTTT.

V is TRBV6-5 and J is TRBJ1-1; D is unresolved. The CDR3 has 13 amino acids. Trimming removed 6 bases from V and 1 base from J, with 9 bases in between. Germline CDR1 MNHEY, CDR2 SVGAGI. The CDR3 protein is CASRDGGNTEAFF. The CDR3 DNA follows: TGTGCCAGCAGGGACGGAGGGAACACTGAAGCTTTCTTT.

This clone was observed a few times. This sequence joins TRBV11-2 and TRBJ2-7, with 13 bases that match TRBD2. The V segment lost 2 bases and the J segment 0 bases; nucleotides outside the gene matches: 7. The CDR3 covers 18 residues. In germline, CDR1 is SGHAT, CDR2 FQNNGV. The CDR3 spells CASSLLWTSGRSSYEQYF. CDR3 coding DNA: TGTGCCAGCAGCTTATTGTGGACTAGCGGGAGAAGCTCCTACGAGCAGTACTTC.

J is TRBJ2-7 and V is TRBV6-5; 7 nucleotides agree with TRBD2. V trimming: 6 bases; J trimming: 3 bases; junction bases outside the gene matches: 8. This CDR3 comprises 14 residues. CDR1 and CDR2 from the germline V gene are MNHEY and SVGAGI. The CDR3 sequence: CASSPGRIIYEQYF. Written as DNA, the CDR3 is TGTGCCAGCAGCCCCGGGAGGATCATCTACGAGCAGTACTTC.

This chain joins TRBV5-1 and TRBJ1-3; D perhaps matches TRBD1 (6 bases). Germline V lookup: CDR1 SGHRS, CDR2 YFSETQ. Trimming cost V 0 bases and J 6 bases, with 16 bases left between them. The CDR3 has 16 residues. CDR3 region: CASSLEYPGGENTIYF. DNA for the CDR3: TGCGCCAGCAGCTTGGAGTATCCTGGGGGCGAAAACACCATATATTTT.

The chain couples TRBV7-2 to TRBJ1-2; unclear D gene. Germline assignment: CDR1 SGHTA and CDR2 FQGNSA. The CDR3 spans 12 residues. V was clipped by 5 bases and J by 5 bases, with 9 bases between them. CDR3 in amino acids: CASSENRYGYTF. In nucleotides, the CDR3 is TGTGCCAGCAGCGAAAACCGGTATGGCTACACCTTC.

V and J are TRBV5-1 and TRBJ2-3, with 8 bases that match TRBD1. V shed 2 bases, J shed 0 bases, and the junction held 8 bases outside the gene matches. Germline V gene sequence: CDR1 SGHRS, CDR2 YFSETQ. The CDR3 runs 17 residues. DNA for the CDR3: TGCGCCAGCAGCTTATCTTTTAGGACAGGGAGCACAGATACGCAGTATTTT. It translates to CASSLSFRTGSTDTQYF.

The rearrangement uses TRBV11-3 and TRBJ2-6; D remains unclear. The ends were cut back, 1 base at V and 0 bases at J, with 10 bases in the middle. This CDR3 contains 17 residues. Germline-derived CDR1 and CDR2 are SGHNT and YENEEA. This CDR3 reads CASSLGLQDSGANVLTF. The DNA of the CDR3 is TGTGCCAGCAGCTTAGGTTTACAAGACTCTGGGGCCAACGTCCTGACTTTC.

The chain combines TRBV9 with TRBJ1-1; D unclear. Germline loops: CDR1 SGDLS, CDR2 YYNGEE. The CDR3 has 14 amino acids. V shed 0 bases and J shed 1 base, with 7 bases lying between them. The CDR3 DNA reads TGTGCCAGCAGCGTAGCTCAGAAGAACACTGAAGCTTTCTTT. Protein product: CASSVAQKNTEAFF.

The CDR3 DNA follows: TGTGCCAGCAGCCCCGGACTAGCGGGAAGGTTAGCAGATACGCAGTATTTT. Encoded protein: CASSPGLAGRLADTQYF. J is TRBJ2-3 and V is TRBV5-8; TRBD2 matches 12 bases. This CDR3 is 17 amino acids long. V gave up 4 bases and J gave up 4 bases; unmatched junction bases: 10. Per the germline V gene, CDR1 is SGHTS and CDR2 is YDEGEE.

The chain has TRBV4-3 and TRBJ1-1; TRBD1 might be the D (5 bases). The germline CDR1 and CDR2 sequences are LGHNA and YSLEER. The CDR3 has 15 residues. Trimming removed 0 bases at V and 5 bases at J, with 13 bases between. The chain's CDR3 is CASSQDSRVWTEAFF. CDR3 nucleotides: TGCGCCAGCAGCCAAGATTCCAGGGTCTGGACTGAAGCTTTCTTT.

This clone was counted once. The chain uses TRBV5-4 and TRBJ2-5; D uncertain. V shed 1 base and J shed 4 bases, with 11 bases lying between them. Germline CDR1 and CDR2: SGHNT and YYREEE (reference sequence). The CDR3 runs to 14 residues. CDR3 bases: TGTGCCAGCAGCTTGATTTCTGCGAGAGAGACCCAGTACTTC. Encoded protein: CASSLISARETQYF.

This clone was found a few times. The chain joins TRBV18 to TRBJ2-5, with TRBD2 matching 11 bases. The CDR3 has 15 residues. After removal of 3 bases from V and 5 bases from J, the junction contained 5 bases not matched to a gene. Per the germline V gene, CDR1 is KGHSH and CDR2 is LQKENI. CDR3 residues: CASSPSTSGTETQYF. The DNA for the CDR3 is TGTGCCAGCTCACCGTCGACTAGCGGGACGGAGACCCAGTACTTC.

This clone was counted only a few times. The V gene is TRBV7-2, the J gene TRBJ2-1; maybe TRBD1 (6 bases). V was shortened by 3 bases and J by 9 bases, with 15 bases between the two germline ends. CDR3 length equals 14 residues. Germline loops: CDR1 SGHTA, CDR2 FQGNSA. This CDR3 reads CASSFRQASGEQFF. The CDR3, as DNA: TGTGCCAGCAGCTTCCGACAGGCCTCGGGTGAGCAGTTCTTC.

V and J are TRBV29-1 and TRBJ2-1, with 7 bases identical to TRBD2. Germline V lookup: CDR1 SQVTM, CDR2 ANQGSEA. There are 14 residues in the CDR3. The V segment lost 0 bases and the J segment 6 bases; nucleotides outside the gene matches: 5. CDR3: CSVEDLGGGNEQFF. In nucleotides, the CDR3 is TGCAGCGTTGAAGATCTGGGCGGGGGCAATGAGCAGTTCTTC.

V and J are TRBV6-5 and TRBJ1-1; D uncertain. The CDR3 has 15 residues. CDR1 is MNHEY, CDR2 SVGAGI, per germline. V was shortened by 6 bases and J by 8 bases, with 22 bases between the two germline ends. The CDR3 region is CASSLTHSRSREAFF. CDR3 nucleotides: TGTGCCAGCAGCCTGACACATTCGAGATCCCGAGAAGCTTTCTTT.

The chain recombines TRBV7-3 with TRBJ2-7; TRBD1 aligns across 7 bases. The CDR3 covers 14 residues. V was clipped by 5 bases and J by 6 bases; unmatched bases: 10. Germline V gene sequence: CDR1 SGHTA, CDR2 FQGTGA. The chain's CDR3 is CASSPGTVKSEQYF. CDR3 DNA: TGTGCCAGCAGCCCCGGGACAGTCAAATCCGAGCAGTACTTC.

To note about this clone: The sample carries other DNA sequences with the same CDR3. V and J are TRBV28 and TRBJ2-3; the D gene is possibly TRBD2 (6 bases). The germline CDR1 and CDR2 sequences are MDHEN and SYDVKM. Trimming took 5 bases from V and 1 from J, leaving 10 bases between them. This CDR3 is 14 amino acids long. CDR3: CASSPPGGTDTQYF. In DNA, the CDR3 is TGTGCCAGCAGTCCCCCGGGGGGCACAGATACGCAGTATTTT.

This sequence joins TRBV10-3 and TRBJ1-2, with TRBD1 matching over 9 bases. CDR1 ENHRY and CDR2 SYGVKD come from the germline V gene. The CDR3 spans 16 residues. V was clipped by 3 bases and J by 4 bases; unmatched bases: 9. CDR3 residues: CAISDVTGGRGYGYTF. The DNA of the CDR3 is TGTGCCATCAGTGACGTAACAGGGGGCAGGGGCTATGGCTACACCTTC.

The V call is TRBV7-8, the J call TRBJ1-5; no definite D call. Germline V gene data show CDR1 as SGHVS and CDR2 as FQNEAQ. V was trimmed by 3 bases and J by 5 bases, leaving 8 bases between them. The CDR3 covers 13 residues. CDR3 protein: CASSFGRDQPQHF. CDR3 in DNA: TGTGCCAGCAGCTTCGGTCGGGATCAGCCCCAGCATTTT.